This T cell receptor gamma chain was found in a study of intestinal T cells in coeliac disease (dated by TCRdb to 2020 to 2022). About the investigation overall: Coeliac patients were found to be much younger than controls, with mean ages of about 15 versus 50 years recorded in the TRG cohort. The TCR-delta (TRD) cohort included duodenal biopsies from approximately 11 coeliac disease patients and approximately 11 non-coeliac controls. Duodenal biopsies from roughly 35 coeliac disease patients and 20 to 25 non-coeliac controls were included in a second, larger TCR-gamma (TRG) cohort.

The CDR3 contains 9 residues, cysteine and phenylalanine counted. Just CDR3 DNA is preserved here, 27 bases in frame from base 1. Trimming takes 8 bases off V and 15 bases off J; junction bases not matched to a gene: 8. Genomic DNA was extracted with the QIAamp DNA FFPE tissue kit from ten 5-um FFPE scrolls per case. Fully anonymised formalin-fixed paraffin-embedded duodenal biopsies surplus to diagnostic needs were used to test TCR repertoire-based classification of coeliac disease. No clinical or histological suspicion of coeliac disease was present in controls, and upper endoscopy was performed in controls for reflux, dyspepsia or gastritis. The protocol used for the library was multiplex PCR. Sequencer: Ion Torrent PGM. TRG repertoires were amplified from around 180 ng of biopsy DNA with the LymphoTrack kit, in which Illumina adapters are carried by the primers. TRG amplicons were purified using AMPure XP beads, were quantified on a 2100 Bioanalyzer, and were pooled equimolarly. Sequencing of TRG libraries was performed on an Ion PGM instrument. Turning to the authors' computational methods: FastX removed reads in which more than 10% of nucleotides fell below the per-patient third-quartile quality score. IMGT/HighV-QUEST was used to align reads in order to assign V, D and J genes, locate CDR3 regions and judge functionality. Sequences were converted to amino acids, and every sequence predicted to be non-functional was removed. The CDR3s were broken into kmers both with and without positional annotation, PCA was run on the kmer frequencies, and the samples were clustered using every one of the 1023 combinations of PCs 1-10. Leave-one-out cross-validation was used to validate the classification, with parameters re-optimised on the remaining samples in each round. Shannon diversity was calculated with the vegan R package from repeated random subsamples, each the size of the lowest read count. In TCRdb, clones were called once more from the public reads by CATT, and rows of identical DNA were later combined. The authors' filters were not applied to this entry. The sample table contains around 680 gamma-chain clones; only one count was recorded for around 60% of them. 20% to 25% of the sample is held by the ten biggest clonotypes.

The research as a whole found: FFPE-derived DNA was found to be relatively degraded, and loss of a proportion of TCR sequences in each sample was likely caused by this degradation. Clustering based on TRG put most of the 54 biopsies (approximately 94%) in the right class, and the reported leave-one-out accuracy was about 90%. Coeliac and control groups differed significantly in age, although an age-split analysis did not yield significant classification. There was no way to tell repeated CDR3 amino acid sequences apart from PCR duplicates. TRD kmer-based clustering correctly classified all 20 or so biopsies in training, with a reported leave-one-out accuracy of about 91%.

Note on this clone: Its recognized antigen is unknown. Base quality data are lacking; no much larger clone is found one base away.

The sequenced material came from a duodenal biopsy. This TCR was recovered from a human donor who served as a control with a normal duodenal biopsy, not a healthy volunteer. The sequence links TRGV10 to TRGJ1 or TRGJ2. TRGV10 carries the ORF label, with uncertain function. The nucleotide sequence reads TGTGCTGCGTGGGATTGGGGACTCTTT. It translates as CAAWDWGLF.